These 22 T cell receptor beta chains originate from one sample sequenced in a study of T cells in Graves' hyperthyroidism and ophthalmopathy. Amplified TCR beta CDR3 regions came from RNA transcripts. First-round RT-PCR with HTBI primers amplified the TCR CDR3 region. MiXCR was run by TCRdb on the multiplex PCR reads, yielding one entry per CDR3 protein. The table includes about 110,000 distinct CDR3 sequences, roughly 15% detected once. Material: blood. Every receptor here comes from a woman in her 50s with Graves' hyperthyroidism.

This chain links TRBV6-5 with TRBJ2-5; 9 nucleotides agree with TRBD2. The V gene end was trimmed by 0 bases and the J gene end by 2 bases; junction bases not matched to a gene: 16. The CDR3 has 20 amino acids. Germline CDR1 is MNHEY and CDR2 is SVGAGI. CDR3 sequence: CASSYSVLAGSFVRQETQYF. The CDR3 DNA reads as TGTGCCAGCAGTTACTCGGTGCTAGCGGGATCATTTGTCCGGCAAGAGACCCAGTACTTC.

This clonotype was seen many times. V gene TRBV4-1 combines with J gene TRBJ2-7; D uncertain. V lost 1 base, J lost 0 bases, and 10 bases lay in between. This CDR3 has 15 residues. Germline V gene lookup returns CDR1 MGHRA and CDR2 YSYEKL. The chain's CDR3 is CASSQGSTGSYEQYV. The CDR3 bases are TGCGCCAGCAGCCAAGGGTCAACCGGCTCCTACGAGCAGTACGTC.

This clonotype was found many times. The DNA for the CDR3 is TGTGCCAGCAGCTTTATTCGGGACAATGAGCAGTTCTTC. As protein: CASSFIRDNEQFF. The chain links TRBV5-6 to TRBJ2-1; D call uncertain. The CDR3 sequence is 13 residues long. V was clipped by 2 bases and J by 5 bases, with 8 bases between them. Germline V gene lookup returns CDR1 SGHDT and CDR2 YYEEEE.

This clonotype was counted at least ten times. This sequence joins TRBV19 and TRBJ1-2; TRBD1 aligns across 10 bases. The CDR3 length is 14 residues. CDR1 and CDR2 from the germline V gene are LNHDA and SQIVND (reference sequence). Germline trimming cut 3 bases from V and 6 bases from J; bases unmatched to any gene: 4. The CDR3: CASSIGTGVDGYTF. The CDR3 DNA reads TGTGCCAGTAGTATTGGGACAGGGGTGGATGGCTACACCTTC.

The table lists this clonotype with many counts. V usage is TRBV18 and J usage is TRBJ1-1; D perhaps matches TRBD1 (6 bases). Trimming cost V 1 base and J 0 bases, with 6 bases left between them. The CDR3 sequence is 14 residues long. Germline V gene lookup returns CDR1 KGHSH and CDR2 LQKENI. CDR3 residues: CASSPRDMNTEAFF. The CDR3 region has the DNA TGTGCCAGCTCACCACGGGACATGAACACTGAAGCTTTCTTT. The variable domain in full, with the rest retrieved from reference TRBV18 and TRBJ1-1, is NAGVMQNPRHLVRRRGQEARLRCSPMKGHSHVYWYRQLPEEGLKFMVYLQKENIIDESGMPKERFSAEFPKEGPSILRIQQVVRGDSAAYFCASSPRDMNTEAFFGQGTRLTVV.

Regarding this clonotype: A read error is possible here, since a much larger clone lies one base away. The chain couples TRBV6-1 to TRBJ2-3, with TRBD1 identical over 9 bases. The CDR3 consists of 16 residues. Germline V lookup: CDR1 MNHNS, CDR2 SASEGT. CDR3 amino acids: CASGEAWTGAADTQYF. The CDR3 DNA follows: TGTGCCAGCGGTGAAGCGTGGACAGGGGCGGCAGATACGCAGTATTTT.

This clonotype was observed at least ten times. CDR3 loop: CASHWVAGNEQFF. The CDR3, as DNA: TGCGCCAGCCACTGGGTAGCGGGAAATGAGCAGTTCTTC. The chain employs TRBV5-1 and TRBJ2-1, with 8 bases fitting TRBD2. Germline assignment: CDR1 SGHRS and CDR2 YFSETQ. The CDR3 runs 13 residues. After removal of 7 bases from V and 7 bases from J, the junction contained 7 bases not matched to a gene.

The sample holds a few counts of this clonotype. The CDR3 region is CASSSGQPQAQFF. CDR3 coding DNA: TGTGCCAGCAGTTCGGGACAGCCCCAAGCGCAGTTCTTC. The rearrangement uses TRBV27 and TRBJ2-1; 7 bases are shared with TRBD1. Germline V gene lookup returns CDR1 MNHEY and CDR2 SMNVEV (reference sequence). This CDR3 is 13 amino acids long. Trimming at V came to 4 bases and at J to 12 bases, leaving 9 bases not matched to a gene.

This clonotype was seen more than once but under ten times. The chain employs TRBV18 and TRBJ2-6, with D uncertain. The CDR3 spans 15 residues. V was pared by 6 bases and J by 0 bases, with 9 bases between. CDR1 and CDR2 (germline): KGHSH, LQKENI. The CDR3 loop is CASSEIGSGANVLTF. The CDR3 nucleotides read TGTGCCAGCTCGGAGATAGGCTCTGGGGCCAACGTCCTGACTTTC.

Ten or more counts support this clonotype. The missing conserved phenylalanine or tryptophan at the end of this CDR3 makes a read error likely. This chain uses TRBV18 with TRBJ1-1; no definite D call. V was shortened by 1 base and J by 1 base, with 4 bases between the two germline ends. The germline V gene encodes CDR1 KGHSH and CDR2 LQKENI. CDR3 length: 13 residues. The CDR3 region has the DNA TGTGCCAGCTCACCACTGACGAACACTGAAGCTTTCTTA. It translates to CASSPLTNTEAFL.

This clonotype was counted many times. The rearrangement links TRBV7-9 to TRBJ2-5, with TRBD1 matching over 9 bases. The germline gives CDR1 SEHNR, CDR2 FQNEAQ (reference sequence). Trimming cost V 3 bases and J 4 bases; bases outside gene matches: 9. There are 16 residues in the CDR3. The CDR3 DNA follows: TGTGCCAGCAGCTTCCCTCCGGGACAGGGCACAGAGACCCAGTACTTC. Translated, it gives CASSFPPGQGTETQYF.

In its sample, this clonotype was seen many times. The chain couples TRBV5-1 to TRBJ2-5; 10 bases map to TRBD1. This CDR3 is 15 amino acids long. Germline CDR1 is SGHRS and CDR2 is YFSETQ. Trimming cost V 2 bases and J 3 bases; bases outside gene matches: 4. The DNA of the CDR3 is TGCGCCAGCAGCTTTCGCGGGACAGGGGAAGAGACCCAGTACTTC. This sequence encodes CASSFRGTGEETQYF.

The chain has TRBV19 and TRBJ2-1, with D possibly matching TRBD2 (5 bases). CDR1 and CDR2 (germline): LNHDA, SQIVND (reference sequence). The CDR3 runs to 16 residues. Trimming took 5 bases from V and 0 from J, leaving 14 bases between them. CDR3: CASSPRTVSSYNEQFF. As DNA, the CDR3 is TGTGCCAGTAGTCCCCGGACTGTTAGCTCCTACAATGAGCAGTTCTTC.

This chain connects TRBV9 to TRBJ1-6, with a weak D call TRBD1 (6 bases). The CDR3 is 15 amino acids. Trimming removed 3 bases at V and 10 bases at J, with 17 bases between. Per the germline V gene, CDR1 is SGDLS and CDR2 is YYNGEE. The CDR3 is CASSARGLSGSPLHF. CDR3 in DNA: TGTGCCAGCAGCGCACGGGGGCTGAGTGGGTCACCCCTCCACTTT.

This clonotype was recorded at least ten times. The J gene is TRBJ2-7, the V gene TRBV4-2; 7 nucleotides agree with TRBD2. CDR3 length equals 15 residues. The V gene's germline CDR1 is LGHNA and CDR2 YNFKEQ. Trimming removed 0 bases from V and 0 bases from J; junction bases left unmatched: 2. CDR3 DNA sequence: TGTGCCAGCAGCCAAGAATCTAGCGGCTCCTACGAGCAGTACTTC. Amino acid sequence: CASSQESSGSYEQYF.

The table lists this clonotype with many counts. Being one base from a much bigger clone, this may be a read error. The gene calls are TRBV11-2 and TRBJ2-5; TRBD2 aligns across 8 bases. The V and J ends lost 0 bases and 1 base, in that order; junction bases with no gene match: 10. Germline V gives CDR1 SGHAT, CDR2 FQNNGV. CDR3 length: 18 amino acids. In DNA, the CDR3 is TGTGCCAGCAGCTTAGATCCAACGGGAGGGCCGGTCCAAGAGACCCAGTACTTC. Residues: CASSLDPTGGPVQETQYF.

On this clonotype: A much bigger clone sits one base away, suggesting this may be a read error. The chain carries TRBV2 and TRBJ2-1, with D possibly called TRBD1 or TRBD2 (5 bases each). The J call is uncertain, as TRBJ2-7 better fits the DNA end. CDR1 and CDR2 (germline): SNHLY, FYNNEI. The CDR3 totals 14 residues. The CDR3 DNA reads TGTGCCAGCAGGCTCCGGGACCATGACAATGAGCAGTACTTC. Protein sequence: CASRLRDHDNEQYF.

This chain links TRBV11-2 with TRBJ2-5; D remains ambiguous. V was trimmed by 1 base and J by 7 bases, leaving 7 bases between them. The germline V gene encodes CDR1 SGHAT and CDR2 FQNNGV. CDR3 size: 12 residues. The CDR3: CASSLGERTQYF. As DNA, the CDR3 is TGTGCCAGCAGCTTAGGCGAGCGGACCCAGTACTTC.

The V call is TRBV6-2 or TRBV6-3, the J call TRBJ2-5; D unclear. This CDR3 comprises 15 residues. CDR1 and CDR2 from the germline V gene are MNHEY and SVGEGT. V lost 5 bases and J 0 bases, leaving 13 bases between the germline ends. In DNA form, the CDR3 reads TGTGCCAGCAGTCAACCGACAAATCACCAAGAGACCCAGTACTTC. This sequence encodes CASSQPTNHQETQYF.

This clonotype was recorded many times. The chain recombines TRBV20-1 with TRBJ2-1, with 8 bases that match TRBD2. Germline CDR1 and CDR2: DFQATT and SNEGSKA (reference sequence). Trimming at V came to 6 bases and at J to 7 bases, leaving 5 bases not matched to a gene. This CDR3 is built from 12 residues. For the CDR3, the DNA is TGCAGTGCCAGGACTAGCTGGAATGAGCAGTTCTTC. As protein: CSARTSWNEQFF.

This clonotype was counted ten times or more. The CDR3 nucleotides are TGTGCCAGCAGTGATGAGGCCAGGCAGTACTTC. Encoded protein: CASSDEARQYF. This chain uses TRBV28 with TRBJ2-7; D is uncertain. The germline gives CDR1 MDHEN, CDR2 SYDVKM. The CDR3 is 11 amino acids. V was shortened by 5 bases and J by 9 bases, with 11 bases between the two germline ends.

The V call is TRBV5-1, the J call TRBJ1-1; 9 bases are shared with TRBD1. The CDR3 spans 14 residues. The junction had 5 bases not matched to a gene; V was cut back by 3 bases and J by 5 bases. Per the germline V gene, CDR1 is SGHRS and CDR2 is YFSETQ. CDR3 sequence reads: CASSSGQGWTEAFF. Here the CDR3 DNA reads TGCGCCAGCAGCTCAGGACAGGGGTGGACTGAAGCTTTCTTT.